The 4 T cell receptor beta chains presented below share a single source sample, sequenced in a study of T cell responses to AZD1222 COVID-19 vaccine. Measured with immunoSEQ multiplex PCR; TCRdb has only the in-frame clones, and not every one. The top ten clones hold nearly 4.5% of a sample with roughly 120,000 clones, just under 90% of them seen once. The sample consisted of peripheral blood, taken on day 0 of AZD1222 vaccination. These receptors were collected from an adult in good health.

The rearrangement uses TRBV27 and TRBJ1-6, with 10 nucleotides matching TRBD1. The CDR3 contains 14 residues. From germline, CDR1 is MNHEY and CDR2 SMNVEV (reference sequence). V shed 7 bases, J shed 6 bases, and the junction held 3 bases outside the gene matches. As DNA, the CDR3 is TGTGCCAGCACCAGGACAGGGGGTAATTCACCCCTCCACTTT. Residues: CASTRTGGNSPLHF.

The CDR3 protein is CASSAPRSYEQYF. The CDR3 bases are TGTGCCAGCAGCGCCCCTAGATCCTACGAGCAGTACTTC. The gene calls are TRBV9 and TRBJ2-7, with D unresolved. This CDR3 comprises 13 residues. Looked up from germline, CDR1 is SGDLS and CDR2 is YYNGEE. V dropped 3 bases and J dropped 1 base, with 8 bases sitting between them.

V and J are TRBV15 and TRBJ2-2; 9 positions agree with TRBD1. V trimming: 1 base; J trimming: 7 bases; junction bases outside the gene matches: 4. Germline V CDR1 and CDR2: LNHNV, YYDKDF (reference sequence). The CDR3 is 15 amino acids. The CDR3 DNA reads as TGTGCCACCAGCAGAGGGGGACAGGGTAGCGGGGAGCTGTTTTTT. This translates into CATSRGGQGSGELFF.

The rearrangement uses TRBV30 and TRBJ1-5; TRBD1 matches at 12 bases. This CDR3 is 15 amino acids long. Per the germline V gene, CDR1 is GTSNPN and CDR2 is SVGIG (reference sequence). V was pared by 2 bases and J by 6 bases, with 5 bases of the junction left unmatched. CDR3 residues: CAWSPGQGAAQPQHF. As DNA, the CDR3 is TGTGCCTGGAGTCCGGGACAGGGGGCGGCTCAGCCCCAGCATTTT.